This entry features one T cell receptor (beta chain) sequence. Its antigen is unidentified. This sample was taken from a study of T cells in tuberculosis. Study-wide background: This South African cohort compared adolescents with or without latent tuberculosis against adults with active tuberculosis.

This CDR3 is 17 amino acids long. V lost 6 bases and J 2 bases, leaving 20 bases between the germline ends. The germline gives CDR1 MNHEY, CDR2 SMNVEV (reference sequence). The study's findings and limits: Active tuberculosis alpha repertoires lay closer to GMM-specific TCRs than controls'. Active tuberculosis cases were adults; controls were adolescents. GEM motif frequencies gave over 55% accuracy; the GMM repertoire gave about 90%.

The method was immunoSEQ multiplex PCR; TCRdb's version includes in-frame clones alone and lacks a portion of them. Of 25,000 to 35,000 clones in the sample, 85% to 95% are singletons; the top ten hold around 4.9%. The sequence derives from a donor aged 10-30 years with latent tuberculosis or without tuberculosis infection. This rearrangement joins TRBV27 to TRBJ2-1, with D possibly TRBD2 on 7 matching bases. Specimen: PBMCs. CDR3 nucleotides: TGTGCCAGCAGACCTAAGGGGGGGGGCAATGCCTACAATGAGCAGTTCTTC. Translation: CASRPKGGGNAYNEQFF.